Following are 5 T cell receptor beta chains from one sample sequenced in a study of human T cells and chemical hapten exposure. Time point meaning: pre-sensitization, week 0. The treatment was: therapeutic diphenylcyclopropenone sensitization with weekly scalp DPC. From the RACE reads, TCRdb called clonotypes with MiXCR, one entry per CDR3 protein. The sample lists 150,000 to 200,000 distinct CDR3 sequences, around 30% seen once, with about 2.8% in the top ten. The material was whole blood, obtained in connection with sensitization to the hapten diphenylcyclopropenone (DPC). These receptors were taken from a woman aged 25 to 39 with alopecia areata. Some clones in this sample may be carry-over from other donors' samples.

The rearrangement joins TRBV28 to TRBJ2-7; tentatively, D is TRBD2 (5 bases). Germline V gene data show CDR1 as MDHEN and CDR2 as SYDVKM. The length of the CDR3 is 15 residues. V dropped 4 bases and J dropped 0 bases, with 13 bases sitting between them. CDR3 in amino acids: CASSSHGVRSYEQYF. CDR3 DNA: TGTGCCAGCAGTTCCCACGGGGTACGCTCCTACGAGCAGTACTTC. Variable domain in full (rest from reference TRBV28 and TRBJ2-7): DVKVTQSSRYLVKRTGEKVFLECVQDMDHENMFWYRQDPGLGLRLIYFSYDVKMKEKGDIPEGYSVSREKKERFSLILESASTNQTSMYLCASSSHGVRSYEQYFGPGTRLTVT.

This clonotype was observed a few times. This chain joins TRBV12-3 or TRBV12-4 and TRBJ1-4; 9 bases are a match to TRBD1. The J segment lost 7 bases and the V segment lost 3 bases, leaving 3 bases of the junction unmatched. This CDR3 region has 14 residues. CDR3 residues: CASSLGTGLEKLFF. Written as DNA, the CDR3 is TGTGCCAGCAGTTTGGGGACAGGGCTTGAAAAACTGTTTTTT.

This clonotype has more than one count but fewer than ten. The chain links TRBV6-5 to TRBJ2-7; no clear D. CDR3 length equals 14 residues. Germline V lookup: CDR1 MNHEY, CDR2 SVGAGI. The ends were cut back, 0 bases at V and 0 bases at J, with 6 bases in the middle. This CDR3 is CASSYSASSYEQYF. In nucleotides, the CDR3 is TGTGCCAGCAGTTACTCGGCCAGCTCCTACGAGCAGTACTTC.

V is TRBV5-5 and J is TRBJ2-1; the D is unclear. V lost 4 bases and J 5 bases, leaving 10 bases between the germline ends. Germline CDR1 and CDR2: SGHKS and YYEKEE (reference sequence). This CDR3 region has 13 residues. This CDR3 is CASSPVWNNEQFF. As DNA, the CDR3 is TGTGCCAGCAGCCCCGTTTGGAACAATGAGCAGTTCTTC.

V gene TRBV20-1 combines with J gene TRBJ1-2; TRBD1 might be the D (6 bases). This CDR3 spans 15 amino acids. Trimming stripped 6 bases from V and 7 bases from J, with 24 bases between. Germline V gene sequence: CDR1 DFQATT, CDR2 SNEGSKA (reference sequence). This CDR3 reads CSARNTGLYLAGYTF. CDR3 DNA: TGCAGTGCCAGAAATACAGGGCTATACCTCGCTGGCTACACCTTC.